Shown below are 16 T cell receptor beta chains from a single sample sequenced in a study of blood T cell repertoires in COVID-19. TCRdb keeps only in-frame clones here, not all; method: immunoSEQ multiplex PCR. The table lists approximately 210,000 clones, around 89% of them singletons. The sequenced sample consisted of peripheral blood. These receptors were taken from a woman in her thirties or forties with acute or convalescent COVID-19.

V and J are TRBV7-2 and TRBJ1-2, with a possible D match to TRBD1 (6 bases). The CDR3 runs 13 residues. The V end was cut by 2 bases, the J end by 6 bases, with 10 bases between. The germline gives CDR1 SGHTA, CDR2 FQGNSA. The CDR3 bases are TGTGCCAGCAGCTTAACAGGGAGCCATGGCTACACCTTC. Amino acids: CASSLTGSHGYTF.

The chain combines TRBV11-2 with TRBJ2-3; the D is unclear. V lost 3 bases and J 6 bases, leaving 7 bases between the germline ends. Germline CDR1 is SGHAT and CDR2 is FQNNGV. The CDR3 contains 12 residues. In DNA form, the CDR3 reads TGTGCCAGCAGCTTTGGGCGCGATACGCAGTATTTT. Its protein product is CASSFGRDTQYF.

Notes on this clone: In the same sample, other DNA sequences code for this CDR3. The rearrangement joins TRBV3-1 (or the pseudogene TRBV3-2) to TRBJ1-2, with 9 positions matching TRBD1. The CDR3 runs 14 residues. V lost 3 bases and J lost 5; bases outside the gene matches: 4. The V gene's germline CDR1 is LGHDT and CDR2 YNNKEL (reference sequence). The CDR3: CASSQGTGLYGYTF. In DNA form, the CDR3 reads TGTGCCAGCAGCCAGGGGACAGGGTTGTATGGCTACACCTTC.

The chain is built from TRBV3-1 (or the pseudogene TRBV3-2) and TRBJ1-6; D is possibly TRBD1 (6 bases). Trimming removed 1 base from V and 1 base from J, with 14 bases in between. There are 18 residues in the CDR3. Germline-derived CDR1 and CDR2 are LGHDT and YNNKEL (reference sequence). CDR3 DNA sequence: TGTGCCAGCAGCCAAGTATCAGGGGCCAGGTCCTATAATTCACCCCTCCACTTT. As protein: CASSQVSGARSYNSPLHF.

The chain uses TRBV11-2 and TRBJ1-1; 7 nucleotides match TRBD1. Trimming cost V 4 bases and J 1 base; bases outside gene matches: 3. Per the germline V gene, CDR1 is SGHAT and CDR2 is FQNNGV. The CDR3 covers 14 residues. In DNA, the CDR3 is TGTGCCAGCAGCTCCAGGGGGGCGAACACTGAAGCTTTCTTT. This gives the protein CASSSRGANTEAFF.

V is TRBV7-3 and J is TRBJ2-3; TRBD2 matches 7 bases. The CDR3 is made up of 17 amino acids. The V gene end was trimmed by 4 bases and the J gene end by 1 base; junction bases not matched to a gene: 11. Germline CDR1 SGHTA, CDR2 FQGTGA. CDR3: CASSSTPSGGGTDTQYF. CDR3 sequence (DNA): TGTGCCAGCAGCTCAACCCCTAGCGGCGGGGGCACAGATACGCAGTATTTT.

CDR3 in amino acids: CASSNTGVMNTEAFF. The CDR3 DNA follows: TGTGCCAGCTCAAACACAGGGGTCATGAACACTGAAGCTTTCTTT. The gene calls are TRBV18 and TRBJ1-1; 7 bases align to TRBD1. V was pared by 5 bases and J by 0 bases, with 6 bases of the junction left unmatched. Germline-derived CDR1 and CDR2 are KGHSH and LQKENI. The CDR3 extends over 15 amino acids.

V usage is TRBV4-1 and J usage is TRBJ2-2; the match to TRBD2 covers 10 bases. Trimming took 0 bases from V and 4 from J; bases not matched to a gene: 2. CDR1 and CDR2 from the germline V gene are MGHRA and YSYEKL. This CDR3 spans 16 amino acids. In nucleotides, the CDR3 is TGCGCCAGCAGCCAAGATCAGCGGGGGGGCACCGGGGAGCTGTTTTTT. Translation gives CASSQDQRGGTGELFF.

The chain recombines TRBV24-1 with TRBJ1-4, with D perhaps matching TRBD1 (5 bases). The CDR3 has 14 residues. Germline CDR1 KGHDR, CDR2 SFDVKD. Trimming removed 2 bases at V and 5 bases at J, with 8 bases between. In DNA, the CDR3 is TGTGCCACCAGTGATTCTGGGGGGAATGAAAAACTGTTTTTT. Its translation is CATSDSGGNEKLFF.

The chain has TRBV30 and TRBJ2-1; D call uncertain. This CDR3 region has 13 residues. Per the germline V gene, CDR1 is GTSNPN and CDR2 is SVGIG (reference sequence). V was clipped by 0 bases and J by 4 bases, with 7 bases between them. The CDR3 sequence is CAWSVYSYNEQFF. CDR3 coding DNA: TGTGCCTGGAGTGTCTATTCGTACAATGAGCAGTTCTTC.

In this sample, this clone turned up once. The V and J genes are TRBV19 and TRBJ2-1, with no clear D. Germline CDR1 and CDR2: LNHDA and SQIVND (reference sequence). The CDR3 extends over 12 amino acids. V lost 3 bases to trimming and J lost 8 bases, with 8 bases between them. The CDR3 coding sequence is TGTGCCAGTAGTATTTCGGGTTATGAGCAGTTCTTC. Translation: CASSISGYEQFF. Looking up the rest from reference TRBV19 and TRBJ2-1 gives the full variable domain: DGGITQSPKYLFRKEGQNVTLSCEQNLNHDAMYWYRQDPGQGLRLIYYSQIVNDFQKGDIAEGYSVSREKKESFPLTVTSAQKNPTAFYLCASSISGYEQFFGPGTRLTVL.

The chain links TRBV7-9 to TRBJ1-2; D is possibly TRBD1 (5 bases). Deletions cut 2 bases from V and 7 bases from J, with 14 bases between. The CDR3 consists of 14 residues. The V gene's germline CDR1 is SEHNR and CDR2 FQNEAQ (reference sequence). CDR3 coding DNA: TGTGCCAGCAGCTTACGGTCGGGGGAGAGTGGCTACACCTTC. Translating gives CASSLRSGESGYTF.

This chain links TRBV5-6 with TRBJ1-2; TRBD1 is a possible D gene (6 bases). Trimming shortened V by 4 bases and J by 4 bases, and 17 bases separated the two germline ends. This CDR3 region has 15 residues. From germline, CDR1 is SGHDT and CDR2 YYEEEE. DNA of the CDR3: TGTGCCAGCAGCCCCCCGGGGGGGCGCAGCTATGGCTACACCTTC. This translates into CASSPPGGRSYGYTF.

This chain connects TRBV9 to TRBJ1-1; D is unclear. V was cut by 5 bases and J by 3 bases, with 14 bases left in between. Germline V gene lookup returns CDR1 SGDLS and CDR2 YYNGEE. This CDR3 is 14 amino acids long. CDR3 amino acids: CASRTGPSDTEAFF. CDR3 nucleotide sequence: TGTGCCAGCAGAACGGGTCCCTCTGACACTGAAGCTTTCTTT. The full variable domain, with the rest looked up from reference TRBV9 and TRBJ1-1, is DSGVTQTPKHLITATGQRVTLRCSPRSGDLSVYWYQQSLDQGLQFLIQYYNGEERAKGNILERFSAQQFPDLHSELNLSSLELGDSALYFCASRTGPSDTEAFFGQGTRLTVV.

The chain joins TRBV6-6 to TRBJ2-3, with no clear D. V was pared by 5 bases and J by 4 bases, with 13 bases between. The CDR3 has 14 residues. The germline V gene encodes CDR1 MNHNY and CDR2 SVGAGI (reference sequence). This CDR3 reads CASSPLGVSDTQYF. The CDR3 DNA is TGTGCCAGCAGTCCCCTCGGAGTTTCAGATACGCAGTATTTT.

The chain links TRBV5-1 to TRBJ2-5; TRBD1 might be the D (6 bases). The CDR3 runs 15 residues. Germline CDR1 and CDR2: SGHRS and YFSETQ. With 3 bases removed from V and 2 bases from J, the gap between germline ends came to 14 bases. The chain's CDR3 is CASSSGQILQETQYF. In DNA form, the CDR3 reads TGCGCCAGCAGCTCCGGACAGATTCTACAAGAGACCCAGTACTTC.